One and the same sample provided the 19 T cell receptor beta chains below, sequenced in a study of T cell changes during pregnancy in multiple sclerosis. The data were produced by immunoSEQ multiplex PCR, yet TCRdb's version contains in-frame clones alone and is incomplete. The sample includes roughly 40,000 clones, 91% seen only once; the top ten take over 6.5%. The sample was CD8+ T cells from peripheral blood mononuclear cells, taken before pregnancy. The receptors stem from a female donor with multiple sclerosis, enrolled in a pregnancy study.

J is TRBJ2-7 and V is TRBV28; D remains ambiguous. Deletions cut 6 bases from V and 0 bases from J, with 12 bases between. Germline CDR1 MDHEN, CDR2 SYDVKM. This CDR3 is 14 amino acids long. The CDR3: CASSPGVGSYEQYF. CDR3 nucleotides: TGTGCCAGCAGCCCCGGTGTCGGCTCCTACGAGCAGTACTTC.

CDR3: CASSLGGLNTEAFF. The CDR3 nucleotides are TGTGCCAGCAGTTTGGGGGGGCTGAACACTGAAGCTTTCTTT. The rearrangement joins TRBV6-6 to TRBJ1-1; tentatively, D is TRBD1 (6 bases). Trimming shortened V by 4 bases and J by 0 bases, and 9 bases separated the two germline ends. Germline V CDR1 and CDR2: MNHNY, SVGAGI (reference sequence). This CDR3 comprises 14 residues.

The rearrangement uses TRBV9 and TRBJ2-1; the D gene is possibly TRBD1 (5 bases). CDR3 length: 14 amino acids. Trimming removed 4 bases from V and 8 bases from J, with 16 bases in between. Per the germline V gene, CDR1 is SGDLS and CDR2 is YYNGEE. The CDR3 DNA follows: TGTGCCAGCAGCTCCCCTCCCAGGGAACATGAGCAGTTCTTC. Its translation: CASSSPPREHEQFF.

With regard to this clone: The missing conserved phenylalanine or tryptophan at the end of this CDR3 makes a read error likely. It is unclear where the CDR3 begins or ends on the DNA, so no DNA is shown, and the CDR3 is as TCRdb lists it. The chain uses TRBV5-3 and TRBJ2-6; the DNA was not used to check the table's D call, TRBD2. TRBV5-3 has ORF status, its function being uncertain. With termini counted, the CDR3 has 10 amino acids. The CDR3 sequence is CARSLVLAML.

The count of this clone is one. V is TRBV5-1 and J is TRBJ2-6; no definite D call. Trimming removed 0 bases from V and 2 bases from J, with 9 bases in between. There are 16 residues in the CDR3. Germline values: CDR1 SGHRS, CDR2 YFSETQ. The CDR3: CASSLAVAAGANVLTF. The CDR3 DNA follows: TGCGCCAGCAGCTTGGCCGTGGCAGCTGGGGCCAACGTCCTGACTTTC.

The CDR3 nucleotides are TGCGCCAGCAGCCAAGATTTAGCGGGAGGTCGGAATGAGCAGTTCTTC. This sequence encodes CASSQDLAGGRNEQFF. The chain links TRBV4-1 to TRBJ2-1; 10 positions agree with TRBD2. The CDR3 extends over 16 amino acids. CDR1 is MGHRA and CDR2 is YSYEKL in the germline V gene. V was clipped by 0 bases and J by 7 bases; unmatched bases: 6.

V gene TRBV4-1 combines with J gene TRBJ2-7, with 8 bases fitting TRBD1. The CDR3 extends over 14 amino acids. The trim removed 1 base at V and 3 bases at J, leaving 2 bases unmatched. Germline V gene sequence: CDR1 MGHRA, CDR2 YSYEKL. For the CDR3, the DNA is TGCGCCAGCAGCCAAGGGACAGGGATCTACGAGCAGTACTTC. Protein sequence: CASSQGTGIYEQYF.

J is TRBJ2-3 and V is TRBV27; tentatively, D is TRBD2 (6 bases). Germline V CDR1 and CDR2: MNHEY, SMNVEV (reference sequence). The CDR3 extends over 18 amino acids. The V gene lost 5 bases and the J gene lost 6 bases, with 27 bases spanning the gap. The CDR3 here is CASSTRLVSGVVYDTQYF. The CDR3 nucleotides are TGTGCCAGCAGTACCCGACTAGTTTCGGGGGTAGTTTATGATACGCAGTATTTT.

The chain combines TRBV27 with TRBJ2-1; D may be TRBD2 (6 bases). The CDR3 has 15 amino acids. Germline CDR1 is MNHEY and CDR2 is SMNVEV (reference sequence). The germline V and J ends were trimmed by 6 bases and 6 bases, with 18 bases remaining between them. This CDR3 reads CASSIRLGPPNEQFF. In nucleotides, the CDR3 is TGTGCCAGCAGCATAAGACTAGGGCCCCCCAATGAGCAGTTCTTC.

This clone was seen just once. The J gene is TRBJ2-5, the V gene TRBV11-2, with D uncertain. V was shortened by 2 bases and J by 2 bases, with 9 bases between the two germline ends. This CDR3 spans 14 amino acids. Germline-derived CDR1 and CDR2 are SGHAT and FQNNGV. CDR3 nucleotide sequence: TGTGCCAGCAGCTTACCTTGGCAACAAGAGACCCAGTACTTC. Translating gives CASSLPWQQETQYF.

The chain employs TRBV6-5 and TRBJ2-7, with D possibly matching TRBD1 (6 bases). The germline V and J ends were trimmed by 7 bases and 4 bases, with 14 bases remaining between them. The CDR3 is made up of 13 amino acids. The germline gives CDR1 MNHEY, CDR2 SVGAGI. This CDR3 reads CASNPGTSYEQYF. Here the CDR3 DNA reads TGTGCCAGCAATCCCGGGACATCTTACGAGCAGTACTTC.

The rearrangement links TRBV7-8 to TRBJ2-1; 7 nucleotides match TRBD2. There are 15 residues in the CDR3. Trimming took 5 bases from V and 5 from J; bases not matched to a gene: 9. Germline CDR1 and CDR2: SGHVS and FQNEAQ. In DNA, the CDR3 is TGTGCCAGCAGCGCCCTGGGGACTATCAACAATGAGCAGTTCTTC. Translation gives CASSALGTINNEQFF.

The CDR3 DNA is TGTGCCAGCAGTTTAATGGGAGCGGGAGTCCAAGAGACCCAGTACTTC. Its protein product is CASSLMGAGVQETQYF. This sequence joins TRBV27 and TRBJ2-5; 8 nucleotides match TRBD2. The length of the CDR3 is 16 residues. V lost 2 bases, J lost 1 base, and 6 bases stayed unmatched. The germline V gene encodes CDR1 MNHEY and CDR2 SMNVEV (reference sequence).

This chain links TRBV14 with TRBJ2-4; 8 positions agree with TRBD2. The CDR3 has 16 residues. The V segment lost 4 bases and the J segment 8 bases; nucleotides outside the gene matches: 13. Germline V gives CDR1 SGHDN, CDR2 FVKESK. In nucleotides, the CDR3 is TGTGCCAGCAGCCGGAGTAGTAGTTGGCGGGAGGACATTCAGTACTTC. Its protein product is CASSRSSSWREDIQYF.

This chain uses TRBV28 with TRBJ2-7; 7 bases match TRBD1. This CDR3 is built from 14 residues. V lost 7 bases and J lost 0; bases outside the gene matches: 6. Germline-derived CDR1 and CDR2 are MDHEN and SYDVKM. The CDR3 is CASKSQGSSYEQYF. Here the CDR3 DNA reads TGTGCCAGCAAATCACAGGGGAGCTCCTACGAGCAGTACTTC.

V is TRBV10-3 and J is TRBJ1-1; no reliable D call. Trimming removed 2 bases at V and 8 bases at J, with 9 bases between. Per germline, CDR1 ENHRY and CDR2 SYGVKD. The CDR3 is made up of 12 amino acids. CDR3 amino acids: CAISEEASEAFF. The CDR3 DNA is TGTGCCATCAGTGAGGAGGCATCAGAAGCTTTCTTT.

The chain is built from TRBV7-9 and TRBJ2-3; weak D call: TRBD2 (6 bases). The CDR3 runs 16 residues. V shed 5 bases and J shed 5 bases, with 20 bases lying between them. CDR1 is SEHNR and CDR2 is FQNEAQ in the germline V gene (reference sequence). As DNA, the CDR3 is TGTGCCAGCAGCCCAACCGGGACTTCCAAGAGAGATACGCAGTATTTT. Its translation is CASSPTGTSKRDTQYF.

This clone occurred a few times. This chain joins TRBV9 and TRBJ2-7; 12 bases line up with TRBD1. The CDR3 contains 14 residues. Germline CDR1 SGDLS, CDR2 YYNGEE. Trimming removed 4 bases from V and 4 bases from J; junction bases left unmatched: 3. CDR3 coding DNA: TGTGCCAGCAGCCTGGGACAGGGGGCGTACGAGCAGTACTTC. It translates to CASSLGQGAYEQYF.

This clone was seen a single time. The V gene is TRBV11-2, the J gene TRBJ2-1, with TRBD2 matching over 7 bases. The CDR3 loop spans 16 amino acids. The V gene end was trimmed by 1 base and the J gene end by 7 bases; junction bases not matched to a gene: 10. The germline CDR1 and CDR2 sequences are SGHAT and FQNNGV. The CDR3: CASSLVGGLVMNEQFF. The CDR3 nucleotides are TGTGCCAGCAGCTTAGTAGGAGGACTAGTAATGAATGAGCAGTTCTTC.